This T cell receptor (beta chain) was profiled in a study of blood T cell repertoires in COVID-19. Study background: The cDNA or gDNA used as material had been derived from T cells, B-cell-depleted T cells, or PBMCs.

Participants spanned ages roughly 18 to 90 years and resided in 24 US areas. Symptom resolution, clearance, or two negative PCRs marked the recovered donors of Cohort 3. Some clones are missing from TCRdb's copy, which holds only in-frame ones; the method was immunoSEQ multiplex PCR. The profile shows about 270,000 clones, roughly 86% of them singletons. In germline, CDR1 is MGHRA, CDR2 YSYEKL. CDR3 size: 16 residues. V gave up 3 bases and J gave up 4 bases, with 16 bases separating them. The sequencing sample was made of PBMCs or T cells enriched from blood (not recorded which). The chain couples TRBV4-1 to TRBJ2-1, with TRBD1 as a possible D gene (5 bases). This clonotype was obtained from a woman in her fifties or sixties who had recovered from COVID-19. This CDR3 is CASSHPTLGAYNEQFF. CDR3 in DNA: TGCGCCAGCAGCCATCCGACGTTAGGGGCTTACAATGAGCAGTTCTTC.